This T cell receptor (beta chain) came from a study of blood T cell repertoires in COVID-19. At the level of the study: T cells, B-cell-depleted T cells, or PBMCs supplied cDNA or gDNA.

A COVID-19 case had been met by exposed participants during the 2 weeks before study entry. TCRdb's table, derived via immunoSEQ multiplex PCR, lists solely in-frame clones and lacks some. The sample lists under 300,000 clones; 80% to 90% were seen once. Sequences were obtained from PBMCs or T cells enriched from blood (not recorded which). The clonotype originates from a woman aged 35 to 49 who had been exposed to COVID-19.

The CDR3 sequence is CASSELGTGRNTGELFF. The CDR3 region has the DNA TGTGCCAGCAGTGAATTGGGGACAGGGAGGAACACCGGGGAGCTGTTTTTT. This chain uses TRBV25-1 with TRBJ2-2; TRBD1 matches 9 bases. The CDR3 is made up of 17 amino acids. V shed 1 base, J shed 1 base, and the junction held 4 bases outside the gene matches. Germline values: CDR1 MGHDK, CDR2 SYGVNS.